The 21 T cell receptor beta chains given below trace back to one sample, sequenced in a study of blood T cell repertoires in COVID-19. The method was immunoSEQ multiplex PCR; TCRdb's version includes in-frame clones alone and lacks a portion of them. The sample yields under 200,000 clones, about 86% seen once. The material sequenced was peripheral blood. Receptor source: a human donor with acute or convalescent COVID-19. The donor label of this sample is uncertain.

This chain joins TRBV5-1 and TRBJ1-5; D unresolved. Deletions cut 0 bases from V and 3 bases from J, with 7 bases between. The CDR3 has 14 residues. Germline loops: CDR1 SGHRS, CDR2 YFSETQ. The CDR3 reads CASSLGGDNQPQHF. DNA of the CDR3: TGCGCCAGCAGCTTGGGAGGCGACAATCAGCCCCAGCATTTT.

J is TRBJ1-2 and V is TRBV15; weak D call: TRBD1 (6 bases). This CDR3 is 15 amino acids long. CDR1 is LNHNV and CDR2 is YYDKDF in the germline V gene (reference sequence). V lost 0 bases and J lost 3, with 11 bases in between. The DNA for the CDR3 is TGTGCCACCAGCAGAGATGGGTCAGGGGACTATGGCTACACCTTC. Translation gives CATSRDGSGDYGYTF.

CDR3 loop: CASKKQGVPHEQYF. In nucleotides, the CDR3 is TGTGCCAGCAAAAAACAGGGGGTTCCCCACGAGCAGTACTTC. This chain uses TRBV2 with TRBJ2-7, with 8 bases lining up with TRBD1. CDR1 is SNHLY and CDR2 is FYNNEI in the germline V gene. The length of the CDR3 is 14 residues. V was clipped by 7 bases and J by 5 bases; unmatched bases: 10.

The gene calls are TRBV6-6 and TRBJ2-3, with TRBD2 matching over 10 bases. The trim removed 8 bases at V and 0 bases at J, leaving 2 bases unmatched. CDR1 is MNHNY and CDR2 is SVGAGI in the germline V gene (reference sequence). The CDR3 consists of 14 residues. CDR3 sequence: CASLAGGSTDTQYF. The DNA for the CDR3 is TGTGCCAGCTTAGCGGGGGGTAGCACAGATACGCAGTATTTT.

This clone was found a few times. The rearrangement joins TRBV19 to TRBJ2-2; possibly TRBD1 for D (6 bases). This CDR3 region has 19 residues. Trimming left V 0 bases short and J 2 bases short, with 19 bases between. The V gene's germline CDR1 is LNHDA and CDR2 SQIVND (reference sequence). The CDR3, as DNA: TGTGCCAGTAGTATAGATCGCTCAGGGGCGATGATAAACACCGGGGAGCTGTTTTTT. Encoded protein: CASSIDRSGAMINTGELFF.

The V gene is TRBV28, the J gene TRBJ2-7; D possibly corresponds to TRBD2 (8 bases). Per the germline V gene, CDR1 is MDHEN and CDR2 is SYDVKM. The CDR3 covers 15 residues. Trimming cost V 5 bases and J 0 bases, with 14 bases left between them. The CDR3 loop reads CASSNSGDSSYEQYF. In nucleotides, the CDR3 is TGTGCCAGCAGTAATAGCGGGGACAGCTCCTACGAGCAGTACTTC.

This sequence joins TRBV29-1 and TRBJ1-2, with D possibly matching TRBD1 (5 bases). Germline CDR1 reads SQVTM; CDR2 reads ANQGSEA. CDR3 length: 13 amino acids. The V gene lost 4 bases and the J gene lost 4 bases, with 13 bases spanning the gap. The CDR3 reads CSVAGGVGYGYTF. Here the CDR3 DNA reads TGCAGCGTTGCGGGGGGGGTAGGCTATGGCTACACCTTC.

The chain is built from TRBV7-9 and TRBJ2-7; no reliable D call. This CDR3 comprises 17 residues. The V gene's germline CDR1 is SEHNR and CDR2 FQNEAQ (reference sequence). The V end lost 5 bases, the J end lost 4 bases, and 24 bases lay between the germline ends. The CDR3 loop is CASSHPLSTVKFYEQYF. The CDR3 DNA sequence: TGTGCCAGCAGCCACCCTTTATCCACGGTGAAATTTTACGAGCAGTACTTC.

The chain joins TRBV29-1 to TRBJ2-1, with no clear D. The CDR3 length is 13 residues. V was trimmed by 6 bases and J by 7 bases, leaving 16 bases between them. Germline lookup yields CDR1 SQVTM and CDR2 ANQGSEA. The DNA of the CDR3 is TGCAGCGTCCCAAAGGTAGTGAGGAATGAGCAGTTCTTC. It is translated as CSVPKVVRNEQFF.

V usage is TRBV7-3 and J usage is TRBJ1-1; unclear D gene. Trimming shortened V by 2 bases and J by 1 base, and 11 bases separated the two germline ends. Germline V gene lookup returns CDR1 SGHTA and CDR2 FQGTGA. The CDR3 totals 15 residues. The CDR3 nucleotides are TGTGCCAGCAGCTTATTCGCAGGCCCGAACACTGAAGCTTTCTTT. This encodes CASSLFAGPNTEAFF.

The chain employs TRBV7-2 and TRBJ1-6; 12 bases fit TRBD1. V was clipped by 5 bases and J by 15 bases; unmatched bases: 14. Germline loops: CDR1 SGHTA, CDR2 FQGNSA. CDR3 length: 16 residues. CDR3 protein: CASSLNPGQGAQGLHF. CDR3 nucleotide sequence: TGTGCCAGCAGCCTTAACCCGGGACAGGGGGCGCAGGGCCTCCACTTT.

This clone was detected a few times. The chain carries TRBV15 and TRBJ2-2; D remains unclear. Germline assignment: CDR1 LNHNV and CDR2 YYDKDF (reference sequence). The CDR3 is 14 residues long. Trimming took 2 bases from V and 7 from J, leaving 11 bases between them. The chain's CDR3 is CATSRPPGGGELFF. The CDR3 bases are TGTGCCACCAGCAGACCGCCCGGTGGCGGGGAGCTGTTTTTT. Supplemented by reference TRBV15 and TRBJ2-2, the full variable domain reads DAMVIQNPRYQVTQFGKPVTLSCSQTLNHNVMYWYQQKSSQAPKLLFHYYDKDFNNEADTPDNFQSRRPNTSFCFLDIRSPGLGDTAMYLCATSRPPGGGELFFGEGSRLTVL.

The chain links TRBV21-1 to TRBJ1-5; the table's D call of TRBD1 was not tested on the DNA. TRBV21-1 is recorded as a pseudogene. The CDR3 extends over 13 amino acids. The CDR3 DNA sequence: TGTGCCAGCGGGACAGGGGGACATCAGCCCCAGCATTTT. It is translated as CASGTGGHQPQHF.

This chain connects TRBV6-6 to TRBJ2-6, with TRBD2 matching 11 bases. Germline V gives CDR1 MNHNY, CDR2 SVGAGI (reference sequence). After removal of 5 bases from V and 3 bases from J, the junction contained 9 bases not matched to a gene. CDR3 length: 18 amino acids. CDR3 nucleotides: TGTGCCAGCAGTCAGTTTAGCGGGAGGGCGTTTGGGGCCAACGTCCTGACTTTC. Protein sequence: CASSQFSGRAFGANVLTF.

The chain links TRBV7-3 to TRBJ1-3, with D unclear. The CDR3 length is 14 residues. V lost 3 bases to trimming and J lost 3 bases, with 9 bases between them. Germline CDR1 is SGHTA and CDR2 is FQGTGA. The CDR3 DNA reads as TGTGCCAGCAGCTTTGGAGGTGGTGGAAACACCATATATTTT. Protein product: CASSFGGGGNTIYF.

V gene TRBV12-3 or TRBV12-4 combines with J gene TRBJ2-1, with no clear D. The CDR3 is 12 residues long. Trimming took off 3 bases at V and 7 bases at J, with 7 bases between the two ends. The CDR3 reads CASSLVSNEQFF. For the CDR3, the DNA is TGTGCCAGCAGTTTGGTCAGTAATGAGCAGTTCTTC.

CDR3 in amino acids: CASKGRGKGSNQPQHF. The CDR3 DNA reads TGTGCCAGCAAGGGACGGGGGAAGGGGAGCAATCAGCCCCAGCATTTT. The V call is TRBV6-9, the J call TRBJ1-5; maybe TRBD1 (5 bases). Germline CDR1 is MNHGY and CDR2 is SVAAGI. The CDR3 is 16 residues long. The V end was cut by 7 bases, the J end by 1 base, with 17 bases between.

This chain links TRBV28 with TRBJ2-1, with a weak D call TRBD1 (5 bases). Germline CDR1 reads MDHEN; CDR2 reads SYDVKM. The length of the CDR3 is 12 residues. The ends were cut back, 10 bases at V and 10 bases at J, with 17 bases in the middle. The CDR3 loop is CATRASGREQFF. The CDR3 nucleotides read TGTGCCACCAGGGCCTCGGGTAGGGAGCAGTTCTTC.

The V call is TRBV5-6, the J call TRBJ2-7, with 8 bases that match TRBD1. Germline V gene data show CDR1 as SGHDT and CDR2 as YYEEEE. Losses at the gene ends were 4 bases for V and 7 bases for J; bases not matched to a gene: 4. This CDR3 is built from 12 residues. The CDR3 bases are TGTGCCAGCAGCCGGACAGGGAGAGAGCAGTACTTC. Translating gives CASSRTGREQYF.

The chain combines TRBV6-5 with TRBJ2-2; D is possibly TRBD2 (5 bases). CDR3 length: 14 amino acids. V was cut by 6 bases and J by 6 bases, with 14 bases left in between. The germline gives CDR1 MNHEY, CDR2 SVGAGI. The CDR3 DNA reads TGTGCCAGCAGATCGCCATCCGGGGCCGGGGAGCTGTTTTTT. Protein sequence: CASRSPSGAGELFF.

This chain links TRBV11-3 with TRBJ2-3, with 9 bases identical to TRBD2. The CDR3 runs to 15 residues. V was clipped by 5 bases and J by 4 bases; unmatched bases: 7. Germline CDR1 reads SGHNT; CDR2 reads YENEEA. The CDR3 sequence is CASSPGLAPADTQYF. The CDR3 bases are TGTGCCAGCAGCCCCGGACTAGCGCCTGCAGATACGCAGTATTTT.